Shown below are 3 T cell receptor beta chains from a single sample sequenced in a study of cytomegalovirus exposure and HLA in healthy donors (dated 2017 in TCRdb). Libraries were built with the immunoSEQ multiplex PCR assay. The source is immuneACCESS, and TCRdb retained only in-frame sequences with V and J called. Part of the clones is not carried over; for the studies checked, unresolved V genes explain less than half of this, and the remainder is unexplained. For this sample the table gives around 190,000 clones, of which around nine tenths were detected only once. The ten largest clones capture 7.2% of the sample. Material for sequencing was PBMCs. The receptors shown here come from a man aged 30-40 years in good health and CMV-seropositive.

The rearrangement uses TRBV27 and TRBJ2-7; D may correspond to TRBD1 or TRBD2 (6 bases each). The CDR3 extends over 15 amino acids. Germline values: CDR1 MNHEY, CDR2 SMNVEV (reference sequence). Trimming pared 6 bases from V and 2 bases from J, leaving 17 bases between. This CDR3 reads CASSLGGPGAYEQYF. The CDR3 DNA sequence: TGTGCCAGCAGCCTAGGGGGGCCGGGGGCCTACGAGCAGTACTTC.

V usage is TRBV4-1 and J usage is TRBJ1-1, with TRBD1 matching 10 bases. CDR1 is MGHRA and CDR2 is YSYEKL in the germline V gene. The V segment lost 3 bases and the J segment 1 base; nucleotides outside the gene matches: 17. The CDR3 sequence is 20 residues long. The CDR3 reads CASSHARRTGGTIGNTEAFF. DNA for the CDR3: TGCGCCAGCAGCCATGCCCGGCGGACAGGGGGGACCATAGGGAACACTGAAGCTTTCTTT.

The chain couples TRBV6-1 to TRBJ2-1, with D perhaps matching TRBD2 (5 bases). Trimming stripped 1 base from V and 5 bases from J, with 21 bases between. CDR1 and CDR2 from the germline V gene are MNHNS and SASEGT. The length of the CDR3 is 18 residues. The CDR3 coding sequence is TGTGCCAGCAGTGAAGGAGTGGGGAGAGGAGACTTAAACAATGAGCAGTTCTTC. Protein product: CASSEGVGRGDLNNEQFF.